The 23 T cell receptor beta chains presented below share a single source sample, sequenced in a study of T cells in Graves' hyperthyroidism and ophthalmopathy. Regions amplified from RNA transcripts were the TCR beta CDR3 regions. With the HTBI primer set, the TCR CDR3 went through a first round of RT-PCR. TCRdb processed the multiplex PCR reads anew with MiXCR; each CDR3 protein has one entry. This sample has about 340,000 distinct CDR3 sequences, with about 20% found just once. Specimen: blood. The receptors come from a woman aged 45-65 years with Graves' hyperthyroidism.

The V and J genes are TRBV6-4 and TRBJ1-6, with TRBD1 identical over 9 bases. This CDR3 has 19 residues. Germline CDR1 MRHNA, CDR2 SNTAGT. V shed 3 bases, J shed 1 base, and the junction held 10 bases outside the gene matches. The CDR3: CASSDGDRDQLSYNSPLHF. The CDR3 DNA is TGTGCCAGCAGTGATGGGGACAGGGATCAGTTGTCCTATAATTCACCCCTCCACTTT.

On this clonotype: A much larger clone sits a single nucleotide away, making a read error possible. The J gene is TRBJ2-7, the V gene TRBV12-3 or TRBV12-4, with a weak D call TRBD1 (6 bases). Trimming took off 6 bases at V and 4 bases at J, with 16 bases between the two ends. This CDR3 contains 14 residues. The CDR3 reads CASSPSTGDYEQYV. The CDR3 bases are TGTGCCAGCAGCCCATCGACAGGAGATTACGAGCAGTACGTC.

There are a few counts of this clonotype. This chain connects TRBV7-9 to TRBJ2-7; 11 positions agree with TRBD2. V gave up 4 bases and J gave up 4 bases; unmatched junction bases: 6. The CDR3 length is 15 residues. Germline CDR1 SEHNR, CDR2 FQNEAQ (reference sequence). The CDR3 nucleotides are TGTGCCAGCAGCTCGACTAGCGGGACGTTATACGAGCAGTACTTC. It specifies CASSSTSGTLYEQYF.

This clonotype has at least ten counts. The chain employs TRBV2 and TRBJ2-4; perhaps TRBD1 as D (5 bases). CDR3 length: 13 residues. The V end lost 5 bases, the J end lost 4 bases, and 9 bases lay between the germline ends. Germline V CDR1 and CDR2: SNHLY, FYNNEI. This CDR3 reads CASSMTVKNIQYF. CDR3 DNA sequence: TGTGCCAGCAGTATGACAGTTAAAAACATTCAGTACTTC. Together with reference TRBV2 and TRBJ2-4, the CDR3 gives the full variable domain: EPEVTQTPSHQVTQMGQEVILRCVPISNHLYFYWYRQILGQKVEFLVSFYNNEISEKSEIFDDQFSVERPDGSNFTLKIRSTKLEDSAMYFCASSMTVKNIQYFGAGTRLSVL.

The CDR3 region has the DNA TGTGCCAGCCAGGAAACTCCACGGGTGATGGACACTGAAGCTTTCTTT. Residues: CASQETPRVMDTEAFF. This chain connects TRBV7-9 to TRBJ1-1; unclear D gene. Trimming cost V 8 bases and J 3 bases, with 22 bases left between them. The CDR3 runs to 16 residues. CDR1 and CDR2 (germline): SEHNR, FQNEAQ (reference sequence).

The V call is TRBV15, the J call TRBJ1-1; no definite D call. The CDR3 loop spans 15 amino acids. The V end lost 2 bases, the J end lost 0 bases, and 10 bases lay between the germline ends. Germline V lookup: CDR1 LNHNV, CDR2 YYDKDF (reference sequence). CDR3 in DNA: TGTGCCACCAGCAGACCGGGTACCATGAACACTGAAGCTTTCTTT. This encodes CATSRPGTMNTEAFF.

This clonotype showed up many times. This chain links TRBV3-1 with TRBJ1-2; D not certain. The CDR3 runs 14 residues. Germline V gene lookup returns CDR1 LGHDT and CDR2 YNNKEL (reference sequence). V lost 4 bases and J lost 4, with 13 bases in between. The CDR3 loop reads CASSPLLGFYGYTF. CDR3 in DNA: TGTGCCAGCAGCCCGCTTCTAGGGTTCTATGGCTACACCTTC.

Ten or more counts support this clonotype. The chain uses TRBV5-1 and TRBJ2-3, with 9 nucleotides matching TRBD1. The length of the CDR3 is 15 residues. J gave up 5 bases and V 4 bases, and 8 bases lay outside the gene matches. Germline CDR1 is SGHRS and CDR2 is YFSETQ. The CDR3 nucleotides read TGCGCCAGCAGCCCTCACAGGGGGCGCGTAGATACGCAGTATTTT. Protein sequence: CASSPHRGRVDTQYF.

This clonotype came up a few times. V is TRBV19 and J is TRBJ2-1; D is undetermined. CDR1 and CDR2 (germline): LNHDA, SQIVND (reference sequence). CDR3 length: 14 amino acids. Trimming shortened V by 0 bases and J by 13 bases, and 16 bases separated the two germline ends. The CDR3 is CASSIDWSAESQFF. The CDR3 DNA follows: TGTGCCAGTAGTATAGACTGGTCGGCGGAATCCCAGTTCTTC.

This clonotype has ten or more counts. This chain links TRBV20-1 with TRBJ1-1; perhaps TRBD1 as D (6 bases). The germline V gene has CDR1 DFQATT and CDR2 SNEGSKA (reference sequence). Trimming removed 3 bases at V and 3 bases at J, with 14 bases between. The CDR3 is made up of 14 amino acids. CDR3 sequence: CSASTGTGDTEAFF. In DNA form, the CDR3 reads TGCAGTGCTAGTACAGGGACGGGGGACACTGAAGCTTTCTTT.

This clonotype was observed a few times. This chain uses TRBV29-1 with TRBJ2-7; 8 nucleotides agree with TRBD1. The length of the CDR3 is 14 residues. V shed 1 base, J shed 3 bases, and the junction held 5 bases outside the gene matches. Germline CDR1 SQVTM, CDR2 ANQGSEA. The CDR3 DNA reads TGCAGCGTTGAAGGGGACGGACAGGGCTACGAGCAGTACTTC. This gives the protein CSVEGDGQGYEQYF.

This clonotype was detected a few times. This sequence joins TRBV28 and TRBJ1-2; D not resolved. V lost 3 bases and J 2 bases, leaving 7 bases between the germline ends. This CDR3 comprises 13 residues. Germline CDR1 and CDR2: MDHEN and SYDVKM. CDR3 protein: CASSLSQNYGYTF. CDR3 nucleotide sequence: TGTGCCAGCAGTTTGAGCCAGAACTATGGCTACACCTTC.

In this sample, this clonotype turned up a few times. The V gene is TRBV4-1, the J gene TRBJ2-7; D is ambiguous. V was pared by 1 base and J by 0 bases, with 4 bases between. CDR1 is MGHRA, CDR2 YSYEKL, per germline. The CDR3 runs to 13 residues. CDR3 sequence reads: CASSQVISYEQYF. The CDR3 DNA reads TGCGCCAGCAGCCAAGTAATCTCCTACGAGCAGTACTTC.

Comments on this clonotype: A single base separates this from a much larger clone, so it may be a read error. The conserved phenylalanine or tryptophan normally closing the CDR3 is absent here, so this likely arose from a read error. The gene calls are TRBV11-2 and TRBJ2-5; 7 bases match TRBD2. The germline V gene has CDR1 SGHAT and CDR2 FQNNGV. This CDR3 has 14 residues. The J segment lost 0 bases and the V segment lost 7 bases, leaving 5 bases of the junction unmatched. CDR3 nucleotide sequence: TGTGCCAGCAACCTAGCGGAATACCAAGAGACCCAGTACCTC. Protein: CASNLAEYQETQYL.

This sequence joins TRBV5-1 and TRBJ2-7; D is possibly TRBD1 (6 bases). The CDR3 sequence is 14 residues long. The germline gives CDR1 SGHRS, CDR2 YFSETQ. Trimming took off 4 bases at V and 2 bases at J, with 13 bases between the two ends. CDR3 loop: CASSPGDTTYEQYF. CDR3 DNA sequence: TGCGCCAGCAGCCCCGGGGACACGACCTACGAGCAGTACTTC.

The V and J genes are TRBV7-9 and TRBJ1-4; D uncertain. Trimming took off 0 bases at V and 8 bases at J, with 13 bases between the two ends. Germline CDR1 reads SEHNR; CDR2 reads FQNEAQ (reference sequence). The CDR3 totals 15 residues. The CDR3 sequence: CASSLATEKGEKLFF. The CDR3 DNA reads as TGTGCCAGCAGCTTAGCGACGGAGAAAGGGGAAAAACTGTTTTTT.

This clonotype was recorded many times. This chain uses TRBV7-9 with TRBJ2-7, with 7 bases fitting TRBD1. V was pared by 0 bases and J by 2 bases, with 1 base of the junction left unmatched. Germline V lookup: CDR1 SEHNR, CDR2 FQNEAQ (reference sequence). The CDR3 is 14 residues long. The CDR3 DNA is TGTGCCAGCAGCTTAGCGGGACAGACCTACGAGCAGTACTTC. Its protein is CASSLAGQTYEQYF.

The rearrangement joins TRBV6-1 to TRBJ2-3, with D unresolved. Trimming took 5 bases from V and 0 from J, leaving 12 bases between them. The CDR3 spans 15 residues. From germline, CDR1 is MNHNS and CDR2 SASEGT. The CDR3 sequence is CASSPRLQSTDTQYF. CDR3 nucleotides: TGTGCCAGCAGTCCGAGATTACAAAGCACAGATACGCAGTATTTT.

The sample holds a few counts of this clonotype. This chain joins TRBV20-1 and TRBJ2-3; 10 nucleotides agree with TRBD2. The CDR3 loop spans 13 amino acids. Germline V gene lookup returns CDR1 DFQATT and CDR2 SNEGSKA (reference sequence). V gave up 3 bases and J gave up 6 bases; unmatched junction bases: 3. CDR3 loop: CSASSAGGDTQYF. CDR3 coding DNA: TGCAGTGCTAGTTCAGCGGGGGGGGATACGCAGTATTTT.

The CDR3 loop reads CATRVANEKLFF. The DNA of the CDR3 is TGTGCCACTCGGGTGGCTAATGAAAAACTGTTTTTT. V gene TRBV12-3 or TRBV12-4 combines with J gene TRBJ1-4; unclear D gene. V was clipped by 10 bases and J by 3 bases, with 9 bases between them. The CDR3 sequence is 12 residues long.

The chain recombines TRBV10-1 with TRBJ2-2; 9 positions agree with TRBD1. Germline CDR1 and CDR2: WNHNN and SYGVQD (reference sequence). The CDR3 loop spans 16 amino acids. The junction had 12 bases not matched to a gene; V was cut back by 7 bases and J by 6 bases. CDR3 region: CASTLTGGGDAGELFF. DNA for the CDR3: TGCGCCAGCACCCTGACAGGGGGGGGTGACGCCGGGGAGCTGTTTTTT.

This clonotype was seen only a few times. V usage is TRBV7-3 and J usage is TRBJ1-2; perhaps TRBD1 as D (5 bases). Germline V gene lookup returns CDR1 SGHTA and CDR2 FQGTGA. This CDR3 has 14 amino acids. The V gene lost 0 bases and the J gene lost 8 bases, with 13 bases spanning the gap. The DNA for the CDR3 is TGTGCCAGCAGCTTAACGTCGGGGGGATCCGGCTACACCTTC. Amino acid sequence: CASSLTSGGSGYTF. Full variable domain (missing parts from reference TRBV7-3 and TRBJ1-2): GAGVSQTPSNKVTEKGKYVELRCDPISGHTALYWYRQSLGQGPEFLIYFQGTGAADDSGLPNDRFFAVRPEGSVSTLKIQRTERGDSAVYLCASSLTSGGSGYTFGSGTRLTVV.

The CDR3 DNA reads TGTGCCAGCAGTGCGACTAGCGGGAGCTTGTACGAGCAGTACTTC. Its translation is CASSATSGSLYEQYF. The chain uses TRBV6-1 and TRBJ2-7, with TRBD2 identical over 12 bases. The ends lost 4 bases at V and 4 bases at J; junction bases unmatched: 5. Germline lookup yields CDR1 MNHNS and CDR2 SASEGT. CDR3 length: 15 amino acids.